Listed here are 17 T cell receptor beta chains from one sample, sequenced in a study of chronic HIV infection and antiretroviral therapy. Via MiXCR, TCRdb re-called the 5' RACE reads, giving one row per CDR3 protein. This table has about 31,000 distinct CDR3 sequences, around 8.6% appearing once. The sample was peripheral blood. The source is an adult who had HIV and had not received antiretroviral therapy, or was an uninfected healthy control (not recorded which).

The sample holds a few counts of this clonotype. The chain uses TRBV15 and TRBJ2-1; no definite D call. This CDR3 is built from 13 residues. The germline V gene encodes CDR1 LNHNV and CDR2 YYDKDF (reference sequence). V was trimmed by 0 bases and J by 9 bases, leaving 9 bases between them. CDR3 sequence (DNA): TGTGCCACCAGCAGAGAAGAGCAGAGTGAGCAGTTCTTC. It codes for CATSREEQSEQFF.

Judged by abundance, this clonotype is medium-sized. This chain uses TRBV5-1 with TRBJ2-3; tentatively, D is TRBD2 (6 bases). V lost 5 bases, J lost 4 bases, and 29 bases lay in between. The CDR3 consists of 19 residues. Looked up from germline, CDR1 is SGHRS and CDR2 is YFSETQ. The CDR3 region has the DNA TGCGCCAGCAGAAGACAGTCCACGGAGGGTATGAAGTTTCCAGATACGCAGTATTTT. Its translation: CASRRQSTEGMKFPDTQYF.

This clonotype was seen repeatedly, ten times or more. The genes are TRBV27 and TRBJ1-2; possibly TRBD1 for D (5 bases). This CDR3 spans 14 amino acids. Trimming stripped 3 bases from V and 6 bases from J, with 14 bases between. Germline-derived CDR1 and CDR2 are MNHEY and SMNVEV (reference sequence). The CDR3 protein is CASSFGAGRDGYTF. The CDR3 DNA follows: TGTGCCAGCAGTTTTGGGGCAGGAAGGGATGGCTACACCTTC.

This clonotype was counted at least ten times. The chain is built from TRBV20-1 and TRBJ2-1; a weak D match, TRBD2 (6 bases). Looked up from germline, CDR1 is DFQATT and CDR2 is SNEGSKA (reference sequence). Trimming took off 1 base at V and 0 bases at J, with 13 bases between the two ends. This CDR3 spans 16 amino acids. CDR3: CSARAGVAASYNEQFF. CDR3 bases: TGCAGTGCTAGAGCTGGGGTAGCGGCCTCCTACAATGAGCAGTTCTTC.

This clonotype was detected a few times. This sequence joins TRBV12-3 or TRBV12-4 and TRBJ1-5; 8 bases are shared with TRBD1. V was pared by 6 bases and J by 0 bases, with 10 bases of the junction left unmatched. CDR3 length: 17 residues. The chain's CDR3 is CASSHYRDRLSNQPQHF. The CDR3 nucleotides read TGTGCCAGCAGCCATTACCGGGACAGGCTTAGCAATCAGCCCCAGCATTTT.

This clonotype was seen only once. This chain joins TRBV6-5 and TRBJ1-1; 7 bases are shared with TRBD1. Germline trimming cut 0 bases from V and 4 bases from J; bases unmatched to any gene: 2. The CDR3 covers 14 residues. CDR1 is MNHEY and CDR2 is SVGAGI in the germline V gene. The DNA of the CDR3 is TGTGCCAGCAGTTACTCGAGGGGGCTCACTGAAGCTTTCTTT. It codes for CASSYSRGLTEAFF.

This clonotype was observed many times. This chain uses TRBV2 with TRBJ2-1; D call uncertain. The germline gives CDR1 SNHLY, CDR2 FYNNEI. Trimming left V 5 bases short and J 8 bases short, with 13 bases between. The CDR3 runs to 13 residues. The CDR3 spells CASSPTPSDEQFF. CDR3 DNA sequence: TGTGCCAGCAGTCCGACACCGTCGGATGAGCAGTTCTTC.

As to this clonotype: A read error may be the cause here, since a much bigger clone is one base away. Here the CDR3 reads CATGQGYDQYF. CDR3 sequence (DNA): TGTGCCACCGGACAGGGATACGATCAGTACTTC. The chain employs TRBV15 and TRBJ2-7; 8 positions agree with TRBD1. This CDR3 comprises 11 residues. Germline CDR1 reads LNHNV; CDR2 reads YYDKDF (reference sequence).

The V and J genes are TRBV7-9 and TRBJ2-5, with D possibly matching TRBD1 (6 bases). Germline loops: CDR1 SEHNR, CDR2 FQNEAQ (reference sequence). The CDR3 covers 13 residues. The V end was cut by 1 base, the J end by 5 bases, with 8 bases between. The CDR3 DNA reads TGTGCCAGCAGCTTAGACAGGGAGGAGACCCAGTACTTC. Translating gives CASSLDREETQYF.

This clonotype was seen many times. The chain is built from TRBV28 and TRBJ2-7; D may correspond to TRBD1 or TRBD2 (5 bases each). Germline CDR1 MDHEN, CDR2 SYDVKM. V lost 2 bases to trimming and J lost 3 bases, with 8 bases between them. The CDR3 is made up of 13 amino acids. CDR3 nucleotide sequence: TGTGCCAGCAGTTTAGGGACCTTCTACGAGCAGTACTTC. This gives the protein CASSLGTFYEQYF.

The CDR3 protein is CASSQVRTQETQYF. Written as DNA, the CDR3 is TGCGCCAGCAGCCAAGTCCGGACACAAGAGACCCAGTACTTC. The chain is built from TRBV4-1 and TRBJ2-5; D may be TRBD1 (5 bases). Germline V gives CDR1 MGHRA, CDR2 YSYEKL. Trimming removed 1 base at V and 2 bases at J, with 8 bases between. This CDR3 has 14 residues.

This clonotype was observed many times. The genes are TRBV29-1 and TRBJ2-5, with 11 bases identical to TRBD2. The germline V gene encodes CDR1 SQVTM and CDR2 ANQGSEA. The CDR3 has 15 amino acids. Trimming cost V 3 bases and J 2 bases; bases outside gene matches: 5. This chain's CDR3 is CSVEVAGGRQETQYF. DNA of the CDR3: TGCAGCGTTGAGGTAGCGGGAGGGCGGCAAGAGACCCAGTACTTC.

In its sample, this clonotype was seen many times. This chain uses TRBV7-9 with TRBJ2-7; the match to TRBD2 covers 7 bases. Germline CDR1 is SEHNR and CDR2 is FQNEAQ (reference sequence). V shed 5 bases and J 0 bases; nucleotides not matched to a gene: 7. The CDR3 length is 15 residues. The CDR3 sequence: CASSDWSGASYEQYF. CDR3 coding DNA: TGTGCCAGCAGCGACTGGAGCGGGGCCTCCTACGAGCAGTACTTC.

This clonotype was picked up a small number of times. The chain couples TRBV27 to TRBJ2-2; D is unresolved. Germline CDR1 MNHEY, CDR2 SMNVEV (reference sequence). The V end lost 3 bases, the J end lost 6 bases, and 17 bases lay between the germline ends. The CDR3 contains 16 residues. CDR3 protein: CASSFETPIRAGELFF. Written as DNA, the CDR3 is TGTGCCAGCAGTTTTGAGACACCTATTAGGGCCGGGGAGCTGTTTTTT.

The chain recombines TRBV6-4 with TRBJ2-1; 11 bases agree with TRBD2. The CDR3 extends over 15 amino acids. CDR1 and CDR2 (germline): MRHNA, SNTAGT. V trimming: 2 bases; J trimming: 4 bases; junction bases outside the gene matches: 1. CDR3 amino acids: CASSDGTSGYNEQFF. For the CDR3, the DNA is TGTGCCAGCAGTGACGGGACTAGCGGATACAATGAGCAGTTCTTC.

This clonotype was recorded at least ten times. CDR3 residues: CSVSRVLTDTQYF. CDR3 coding DNA: TGCAGCGTGTCCCGGGTACTCACAGATACGCAGTATTTT. This chain links TRBV29-1 with TRBJ2-3; D is unclear. Germline V CDR1 and CDR2: SQVTM, ANQGSEA. V lost 6 bases and J lost 2, with 12 bases in between. The CDR3 is 13 residues long.

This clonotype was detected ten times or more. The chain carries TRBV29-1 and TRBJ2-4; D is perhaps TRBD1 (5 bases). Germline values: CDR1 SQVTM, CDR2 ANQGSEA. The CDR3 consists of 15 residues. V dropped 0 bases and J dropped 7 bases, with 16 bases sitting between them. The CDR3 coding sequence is TGCAGCGTTGAAGACCAGGACACCTTCTCGAACATTCAGTACTTC. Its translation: CSVEDQDTFSNIQYF.